A single T cell receptor (beta chain) is shown here with its context. The table came from immunoSEQ multiplex PCR; TCRdb's copy has only in-frame clones and leaves some out. The sample includes about 180,000 clones, nearly 90% of them seen just once. The data were obtained in a study of blood T cell repertoires in COVID-19. For the study at large: Samples representing acute and convalescent COVID-19 were sourced from the United States, Italy and Spain. Sources were T cells, B-cell-depleted T cells, or PBMCs; the material itself was cDNA or gDNA.

V dropped 4 bases and J dropped 8; count of bases not matched to a gene: 0. The CDR3 covers 13 residues. CDR1 SGHRS and CDR2 YFSETQ come from the germline V gene. The source material was peripheral blood. V is TRBV5-1 and J is TRBJ1-4, with 12 bases aligning to TRBD1. This clonotype was obtained from a man aged 18 to 29 who had recovered from COVID-19. Here the CDR3 reads CASSGTGGEKLFF. CDR3 in DNA: TGCGCCAGCAGCGGGACAGGGGGCGAAAAACTGTTTTTT.